This T cell receptor beta chain stems from a study of T-cell reconstitution after alpha-beta-depleted transplantation in children. Germline CDR1 is LGHDT and CDR2 is YNNKEL (reference sequence). Trimming shortened V by 1 base and J by 2 bases, and 9 bases separated the two germline ends. This CDR3 comprises 16 residues. Library preparation (for TCRbeta) was performed with unique molecular identifiers. MiXCR, applied by TCRdb to the PCR reads, yields one record per CDR3 protein. The sample includes about 340,000 distinct CDR3 sequences, 10% seen only once; the top ten take 2% to 2.5%. Many counts were recorded for this clonotype.

V is TRBV3-1 and J is TRBJ2-6, with a possible D match to TRBD2 (6 bases). Sequenced material: PBMCs from the stem cell graft donor, taken from the stem cell graft. This TCR came from a human donor who donated a stem cell graft to a child with acute lymphoblastic leukemia. This chain's CDR3 is CASSQVGGAGANVLTF. The CDR3 DNA is TGTGCCAGCAGCCAAGTGGGCGGGGCTGGGGCCAACGTCCTGACTTTC.